These 11 T cell receptor beta chains were sequenced from one sample in a study of HIV-infected children after antiretroviral therapy interruption. A 3' RACE protocol on RNA, with unique molecular identifiers, produced the TCR library. Via MiXCR, TCRdb re-called the 3' RACE reads, giving one row per CDR3 protein. The sample has 40,000 to 50,000 distinct CDR3 sequences; roughly 4.5% are singletons. The treatment here: PENTA 11 planned treatment interruption arm or continuous ART arm. Sequencing was performed on CD45RA+ CD4+ T cells from PBMCs, pooled from several time points, taken from a donor given antiretroviral therapy, either interrupted or continuous. Subset indicated: naive CD4+ CD45RA+ CD45RO- T cells. Receptors were obtained from a pool of human donors with HIV.

This clonotype was recorded many times. The rearrangement uses TRBV7-6 and TRBJ1-1; D gene ambiguous. V was clipped by 4 bases and J by 0 bases, with 9 bases between them. The CDR3 is 14 residues long. In germline, CDR1 is SGHVS, CDR2 FNYEAQ. CDR3 in DNA: TGTGCCAGCAGCTGGGGAGATATGAACACTGAAGCTTTCTTT. Its protein product is CASSWGDMNTEAFF.

This clonotype was detected many times. J is TRBJ2-1 and V is TRBV5-1; a weak D match, TRBD2 (6 bases). Germline V gene data show CDR1 as SGHRS and CDR2 as YFSETQ. Between the trimmed V and J ends, which lost 4 bases and 8 bases, there was a span of 16 bases. This CDR3 has 14 amino acids. This CDR3 reads CASSPPGVSDEQFF. The CDR3 DNA reads TGCGCCAGCAGCCCCCCGGGGGTCAGCGATGAGCAGTTCTTC.

The V gene is TRBV19, the J gene TRBJ2-6; D not certain. CDR3 length equals 14 residues. The germline CDR1 and CDR2 sequences are LNHDA and SQIVND (reference sequence). Trimming pared 7 bases from V and 0 bases from J, leaving 7 bases between. This CDR3 reads CASTPHSGANVLTF. For the CDR3, the DNA is TGTGCCAGTACCCCACACTCTGGGGCCAACGTCCTGACTTTC.

The sample holds a few counts of this clonotype. The V and J genes are TRBV7-3 and TRBJ2-1, with a possible D match to TRBD1 (6 bases). The CDR3 consists of 15 residues. Trimming cost V 2 bases and J 8 bases, with 16 bases left between them. Germline CDR1 reads SGHTA; CDR2 reads FQGTGA. CDR3 nucleotide sequence: TGTGCCAGCAGCTTAGGACCCACAGGGAGATATGAGCAGTTCTTC. Its translation is CASSLGPTGRYEQFF.

Ten or more counts support this clonotype. This rearrangement joins TRBV30 to TRBJ2-7; D is ambiguous. Germline loops: CDR1 GTSNPN, CDR2 SVGIG (reference sequence). This CDR3 has 13 amino acids. V was pared by 2 bases and J by 4 bases, with 12 bases between. The CDR3 region is CAWSPLRDYEQYF. DNA of the CDR3: TGTGCCTGGAGTCCATTACGAGATTACGAGCAGTACTTC.

This clonotype was observed many times. The J gene is TRBJ1-2, the V gene TRBV7-9; possibly TRBD1 for D (5 bases). The CDR3 contains 12 residues. From germline, CDR1 is SEHNR and CDR2 FQNEAQ (reference sequence). V lost 1 base and J 7 bases, leaving 7 bases between the germline ends. CDR3 nucleotides: TGTGCCAGCAGCTTAGAGGGGAGTGGCTACACCTTC. It codes for CASSLEGSGYTF.

The rearrangement uses TRBV20-1 and TRBJ2-1; D not certain. The CDR3 covers 12 residues. Germline CDR1 reads DFQATT; CDR2 reads SNEGSKA (reference sequence). V lost 1 base, J lost 10 bases, and 11 bases lay in between. The CDR3 sequence is CSARGSSGEQFF. CDR3 bases: TGCAGTGCTAGAGGTTCTAGTGGCGAGCAGTTCTTC.

This clonotype was observed many times. The rearrangement joins TRBV2 to TRBJ2-5; D perhaps matches TRBD1 (5 bases). Between the trimmed V and J ends, which lost 6 bases and 5 bases, there was a span of 13 bases. This CDR3 is built from 13 residues. The germline gives CDR1 SNHLY, CDR2 FYNNEI. CDR3 nucleotides: TGTGCCAGCAGGATCGACAGTCAGGAGACCCAGTACTTC. It yields the protein CASRIDSQETQYF. Based on the CDR3 plus reference TRBV2 and TRBJ2-5, the full variable domain is EPEVTQTPSHQVTQMGQEVILRCVPISNHLYFYWYRQILGQKVEFLVSFYNNEISEKSEIFDDQFSVERPDGSNFTLKIRSTKLEDSAMYFCASRIDSQETQYFGPGTRLLVL.

A few counts support this clonotype. The genes are TRBV5-1 and TRBJ1-2; D may be TRBD1 (5 bases). Germline V CDR1 and CDR2: SGHRS, YFSETQ. With 3 bases removed from V and 3 bases from J, the gap between germline ends came to 21 bases. The CDR3 covers 17 residues. This chain's CDR3 is CASSSDGARGWDYGYTF. DNA of the CDR3: TGCGCCAGCAGCTCGGATGGCGCTAGGGGATGGGACTATGGCTACACCTTC.

The V call is TRBV18, the J call TRBJ1-6, with TRBD1 matching over 7 bases. Germline V CDR1 and CDR2: KGHSH, LQKENI. V trimming: 6 bases; J trimming: 8 bases; junction bases outside the gene matches: 10. This CDR3 comprises 15 residues. The CDR3 loop reads CASSQSDRDYSPLHF. The CDR3 DNA reads as TGTGCCAGCTCCCAATCCGACAGGGATTATTCACCCCTCCACTTT.

This clonotype was seen repeatedly, ten times or more. The chain has TRBV6-1 and TRBJ2-7; the D gene is possibly TRBD2 (6 bases). The germline V gene has CDR1 MNHNS and CDR2 SASEGT. Trimming left V 5 bases short and J 2 bases short, with 16 bases between. The CDR3 is made up of 15 amino acids. DNA of the CDR3: TGTGCCAGCAGTCTCGGAGGGATTCTTCCCTACGAGCAGTACTTC. Translation gives CASSLGGILPYEQYF.